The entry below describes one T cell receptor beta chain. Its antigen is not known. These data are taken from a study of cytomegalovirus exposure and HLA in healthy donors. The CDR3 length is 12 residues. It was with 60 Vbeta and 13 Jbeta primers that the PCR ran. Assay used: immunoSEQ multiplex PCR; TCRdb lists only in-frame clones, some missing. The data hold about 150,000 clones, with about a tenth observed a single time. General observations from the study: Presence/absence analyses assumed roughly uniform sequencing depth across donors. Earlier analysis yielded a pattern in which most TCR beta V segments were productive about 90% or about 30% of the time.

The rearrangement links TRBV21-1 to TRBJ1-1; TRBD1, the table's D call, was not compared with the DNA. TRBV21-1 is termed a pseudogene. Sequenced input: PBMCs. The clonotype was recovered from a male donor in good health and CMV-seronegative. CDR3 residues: CASSKTIAEAFF. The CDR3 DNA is TGTGCCAGCAGCAAGACAATCGCTGAAGCTTTCTTT.